This T cell receptor (beta chain) was captured by sequencing in a study of pediatric ulcerative colitis. V was clipped by 3 bases and J by 5 bases; unmatched bases: 3. Germline V gene lookup returns CDR1 SGHDT and CDR2 YYEEEE. CDR3 length equals 14 residues. Rectal tissue came from one to two pinch biopsies taken at colonoscopy. Sequencing used immunoSEQ multiplex PCR; TCRdb keeps in-frame clones, though not all of them. The sample holds about 36,000 clones, 60% to 75% seen once. The V and J genes are TRBV5-6 and TRBJ2-2; 8 bases match TRBD1. The receptor was isolated from a boy aged 5-17 years with moderate ulcerative colitis. Material: gut tissue. CDR3 sequence reads: CASSYRGWTGELFF. CDR3 coding DNA: TGTGCCAGCAGCTACAGGGGGTGGACCGGGGAGCTGTTTTTT.